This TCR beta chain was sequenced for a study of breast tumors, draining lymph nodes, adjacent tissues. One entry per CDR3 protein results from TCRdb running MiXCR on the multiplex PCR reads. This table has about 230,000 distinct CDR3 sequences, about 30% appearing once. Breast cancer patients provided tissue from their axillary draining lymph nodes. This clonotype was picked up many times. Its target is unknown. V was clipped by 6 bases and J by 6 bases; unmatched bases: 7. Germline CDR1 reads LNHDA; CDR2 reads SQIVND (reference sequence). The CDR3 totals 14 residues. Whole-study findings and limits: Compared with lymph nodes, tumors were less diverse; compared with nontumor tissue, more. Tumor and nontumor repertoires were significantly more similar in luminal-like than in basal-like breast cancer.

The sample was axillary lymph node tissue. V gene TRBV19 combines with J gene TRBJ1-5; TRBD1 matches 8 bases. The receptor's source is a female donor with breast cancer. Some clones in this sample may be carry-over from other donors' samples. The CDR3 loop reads CASSHGQGRQPQHF. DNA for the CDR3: TGTGCCAGTAGCCACGGACAGGGCCGTCAGCCCCAGCATTTT.